This is a list of T cell receptor beta chains from one sample in a study of blood T cell repertoires in COVID-19. Profiling relied on immunoSEQ multiplex PCR, and the TCRdb table lists in-frame clones only, not all of them. Of some 400,000 clones listed, approximately 86% are singletons. The sequencing sample was made of peripheral blood. The receptor source for this set is a human donor in a cohort sampled during active COVID-19. CDR3s include the opening cysteine and the closing phenylalanine or tryptophan. The order of the fields is V gene, D gene, clone size, J gene, CDR3 protein, CDR3 DNA. The D gene is left open where the match is weak. Clone size appears in some rows only: once, few, many, or a class for an expanded clone.

TRBV6-5	TRBD1	NA	TRBJ1-2	CASSHRGEGYGYTF	TGTGCCAGCAGCCACAGGGGGGAAGGCTATGGCTACACCTTC
TRBV24-1	TRBD2	NA	TRBJ2-3	CATSDLSGTPGGDTQYF	TGTGCCACCAGTGATCTCAGCGGGACCCCCGGGGGAGATACGCAGTATTTT
TRBV10-3	TRBD1	NA	TRBJ2-1	CAISESGDRGLNEQFF	TGTGCCATCAGTGAGTCCGGAGACAGGGGTTTAAATGAGCAGTTCTTC
TRBV28	TRBD2	few	TRBJ2-1	CASKFGSGGTILGEQFF	TGTGCCAGCAAGTTTGGTTCGGGAGGCACAATCTTAGGGGAGCAGTTCTTC
TRBV6-6	NA	NA	TRBJ1-6	CASSSREGSPLHF	TGTGCCAGCAGTTCCAGGGAGGGTTCACCCCTCCACTTT
TRBV4-1	NA	NA	TRBJ1-2	CASSQEQGNYGYTF	TGCGCCAGCAGCCAAGAGCAGGGAAACTATGGCTACACCTTC
TRBV4-1	TRBD2	NA	TRBJ2-3	CASSQEVLAGGRDTQYF	TGCGCCAGCAGCCAAGAGGTCCTAGCGGGGGGGCGAGATACGCAGTATTTT
TRBV7-2	NA	NA	TRBJ2-1	CASSLALGGGPYNEQFF	TGTGCCAGCAGCTTAGCGCTAGGGGGAGGGCCGTACAATGAGCAGTTCTTC
TRBV7-3	NA	NA	TRBJ2-5	CASTHGMLETQYF	TGTGCCAGCACCCACGGGATGCTAGAGACCCAGTACTTC
TRBV2	TRBD1	NA	TRBJ1-4	CASRPRGQHEKLFF	TGTGCCAGCAGGCCGAGGGGGCAGCATGAAAAACTGTTTTTT